This record concerns one T cell receptor beta chain sequence. At one boundary the junction diverges from the germline segment, which might be a read error. A constant-region primer primed TCR beta cDNA synthesis from 450 to 550 ng of total RNA. Slightly modified ARM-PCR served as the procedure for the TCR beta libraries. These libraries came from three rounds of nested multiplex PCR. In the first two PCR rounds, TRBV1-TRBV30 forward primers were paired with a C-beta reverse primer, and each round lasted around 10 cycles. Each CDR3 protein gets one entry after TCRdb re-called the multiplex PCR reads with MiXCR. Of 300,000 to 400,000 distinct CDR3 sequences listed, approximately 64% are singletons. The CDR3 is 17 amino acids. Per the germline V gene, CDR1 is MDHEN and CDR2 is SYDVKM. The data stem from a study of tumor-infiltrating lymphocytes in primary liver carcinoma. On the study more broadly: Tumors measured about 4 to 11 cm and were stage T1-T3 N0M0. Samples yielded about 3.65 to 7.13 million productive TCRbeta reads, similar across tissue types.

Unsorted whole blood served as the source of blood RNA, and germline DNA was extracted as well. J is TRBJ2-1 and V is TRBV28; D unclear. The TCR was taken from a man in his forties with primary liver carcinoma and hepatitis B virus infection. Sequenced material: peripheral blood. CDR3 in DNA: TGTGCCAGGAGTGTTATCCCGTTAAGCCGTACCTACATTGAGCAGTTCTTC. Translation: CARSVIPLSRTYIEQFF. Using reference TRBV28 and TRBJ2-1 for the parts outside the CDR3, the full variable domain is DVKVTQSSRYLVKRTGEKVFLECVQDMDHENMFWYRQDPGLGLRLIYFSYDVKMKEKGDIPEGYSVSREKKERFSLILESASTNQTSMYLCARSVIPLSRTYIEQFFGPGTRLTVL.